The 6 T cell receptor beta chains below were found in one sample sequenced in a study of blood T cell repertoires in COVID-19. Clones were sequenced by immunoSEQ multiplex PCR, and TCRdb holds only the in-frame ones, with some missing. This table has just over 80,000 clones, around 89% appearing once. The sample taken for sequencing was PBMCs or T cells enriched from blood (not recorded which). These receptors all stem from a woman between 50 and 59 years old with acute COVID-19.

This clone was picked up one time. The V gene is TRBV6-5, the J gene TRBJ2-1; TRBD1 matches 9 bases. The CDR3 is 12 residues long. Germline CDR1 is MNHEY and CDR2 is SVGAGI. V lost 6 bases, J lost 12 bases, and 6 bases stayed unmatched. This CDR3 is CASSMMGQGQFF. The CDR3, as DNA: TGTGCCAGCAGCATGATGGGACAGGGGCAGTTCTTC.

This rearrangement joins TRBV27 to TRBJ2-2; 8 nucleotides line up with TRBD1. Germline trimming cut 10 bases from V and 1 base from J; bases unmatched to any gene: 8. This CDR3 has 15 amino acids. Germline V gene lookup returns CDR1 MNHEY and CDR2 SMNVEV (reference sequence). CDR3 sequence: CATLPGQENTGELFF. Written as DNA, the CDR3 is TGTGCCACTCTACCGGGACAGGAGAACACCGGGGAGCTGTTTTTT.

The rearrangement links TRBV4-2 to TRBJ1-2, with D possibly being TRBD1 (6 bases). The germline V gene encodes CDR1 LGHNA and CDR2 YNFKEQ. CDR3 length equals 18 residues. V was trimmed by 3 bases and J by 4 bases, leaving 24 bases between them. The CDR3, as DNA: TGTGCCAGCAGCCATCGAGGATTGGGGCAGGGGATAGGCTATGGCTACACCTTC. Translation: CASSHRGLGQGIGYGYTF.

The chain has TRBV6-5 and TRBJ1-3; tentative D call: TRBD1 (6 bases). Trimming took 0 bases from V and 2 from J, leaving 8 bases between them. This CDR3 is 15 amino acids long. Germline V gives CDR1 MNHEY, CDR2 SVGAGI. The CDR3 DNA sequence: TGTGCCAGCAGTTACTCAGGGGGAACTGGAAACACCATATATTTT. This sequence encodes CASSYSGGTGNTIYF.

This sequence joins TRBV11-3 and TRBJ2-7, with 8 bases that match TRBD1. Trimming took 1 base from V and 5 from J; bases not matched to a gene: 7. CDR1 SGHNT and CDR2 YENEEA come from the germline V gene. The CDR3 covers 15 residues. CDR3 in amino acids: CASSLAGQGANEQYF. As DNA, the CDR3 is TGTGCCAGCAGCTTAGCTGGCCAGGGGGCAAACGAGCAGTACTTC.

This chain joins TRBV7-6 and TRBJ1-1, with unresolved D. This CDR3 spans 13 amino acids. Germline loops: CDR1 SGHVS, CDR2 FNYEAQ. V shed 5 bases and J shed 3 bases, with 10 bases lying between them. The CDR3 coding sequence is TGTGCCAGCAGCCTCGGGATCGACACTGAAGCTTTCTTT. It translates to CASSLGIDTEAFF. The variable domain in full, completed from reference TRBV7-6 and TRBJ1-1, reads GAGVSQSPRYKVTKRGQDVALRCDPISGHVSLYWYRQALGQGPEFLTYFNYEAQQDKSGLPNDRFSAERPEGSISTLTIQRTEQRDSAMYRCASSLGIDTEAFFGQGTRLTVV.